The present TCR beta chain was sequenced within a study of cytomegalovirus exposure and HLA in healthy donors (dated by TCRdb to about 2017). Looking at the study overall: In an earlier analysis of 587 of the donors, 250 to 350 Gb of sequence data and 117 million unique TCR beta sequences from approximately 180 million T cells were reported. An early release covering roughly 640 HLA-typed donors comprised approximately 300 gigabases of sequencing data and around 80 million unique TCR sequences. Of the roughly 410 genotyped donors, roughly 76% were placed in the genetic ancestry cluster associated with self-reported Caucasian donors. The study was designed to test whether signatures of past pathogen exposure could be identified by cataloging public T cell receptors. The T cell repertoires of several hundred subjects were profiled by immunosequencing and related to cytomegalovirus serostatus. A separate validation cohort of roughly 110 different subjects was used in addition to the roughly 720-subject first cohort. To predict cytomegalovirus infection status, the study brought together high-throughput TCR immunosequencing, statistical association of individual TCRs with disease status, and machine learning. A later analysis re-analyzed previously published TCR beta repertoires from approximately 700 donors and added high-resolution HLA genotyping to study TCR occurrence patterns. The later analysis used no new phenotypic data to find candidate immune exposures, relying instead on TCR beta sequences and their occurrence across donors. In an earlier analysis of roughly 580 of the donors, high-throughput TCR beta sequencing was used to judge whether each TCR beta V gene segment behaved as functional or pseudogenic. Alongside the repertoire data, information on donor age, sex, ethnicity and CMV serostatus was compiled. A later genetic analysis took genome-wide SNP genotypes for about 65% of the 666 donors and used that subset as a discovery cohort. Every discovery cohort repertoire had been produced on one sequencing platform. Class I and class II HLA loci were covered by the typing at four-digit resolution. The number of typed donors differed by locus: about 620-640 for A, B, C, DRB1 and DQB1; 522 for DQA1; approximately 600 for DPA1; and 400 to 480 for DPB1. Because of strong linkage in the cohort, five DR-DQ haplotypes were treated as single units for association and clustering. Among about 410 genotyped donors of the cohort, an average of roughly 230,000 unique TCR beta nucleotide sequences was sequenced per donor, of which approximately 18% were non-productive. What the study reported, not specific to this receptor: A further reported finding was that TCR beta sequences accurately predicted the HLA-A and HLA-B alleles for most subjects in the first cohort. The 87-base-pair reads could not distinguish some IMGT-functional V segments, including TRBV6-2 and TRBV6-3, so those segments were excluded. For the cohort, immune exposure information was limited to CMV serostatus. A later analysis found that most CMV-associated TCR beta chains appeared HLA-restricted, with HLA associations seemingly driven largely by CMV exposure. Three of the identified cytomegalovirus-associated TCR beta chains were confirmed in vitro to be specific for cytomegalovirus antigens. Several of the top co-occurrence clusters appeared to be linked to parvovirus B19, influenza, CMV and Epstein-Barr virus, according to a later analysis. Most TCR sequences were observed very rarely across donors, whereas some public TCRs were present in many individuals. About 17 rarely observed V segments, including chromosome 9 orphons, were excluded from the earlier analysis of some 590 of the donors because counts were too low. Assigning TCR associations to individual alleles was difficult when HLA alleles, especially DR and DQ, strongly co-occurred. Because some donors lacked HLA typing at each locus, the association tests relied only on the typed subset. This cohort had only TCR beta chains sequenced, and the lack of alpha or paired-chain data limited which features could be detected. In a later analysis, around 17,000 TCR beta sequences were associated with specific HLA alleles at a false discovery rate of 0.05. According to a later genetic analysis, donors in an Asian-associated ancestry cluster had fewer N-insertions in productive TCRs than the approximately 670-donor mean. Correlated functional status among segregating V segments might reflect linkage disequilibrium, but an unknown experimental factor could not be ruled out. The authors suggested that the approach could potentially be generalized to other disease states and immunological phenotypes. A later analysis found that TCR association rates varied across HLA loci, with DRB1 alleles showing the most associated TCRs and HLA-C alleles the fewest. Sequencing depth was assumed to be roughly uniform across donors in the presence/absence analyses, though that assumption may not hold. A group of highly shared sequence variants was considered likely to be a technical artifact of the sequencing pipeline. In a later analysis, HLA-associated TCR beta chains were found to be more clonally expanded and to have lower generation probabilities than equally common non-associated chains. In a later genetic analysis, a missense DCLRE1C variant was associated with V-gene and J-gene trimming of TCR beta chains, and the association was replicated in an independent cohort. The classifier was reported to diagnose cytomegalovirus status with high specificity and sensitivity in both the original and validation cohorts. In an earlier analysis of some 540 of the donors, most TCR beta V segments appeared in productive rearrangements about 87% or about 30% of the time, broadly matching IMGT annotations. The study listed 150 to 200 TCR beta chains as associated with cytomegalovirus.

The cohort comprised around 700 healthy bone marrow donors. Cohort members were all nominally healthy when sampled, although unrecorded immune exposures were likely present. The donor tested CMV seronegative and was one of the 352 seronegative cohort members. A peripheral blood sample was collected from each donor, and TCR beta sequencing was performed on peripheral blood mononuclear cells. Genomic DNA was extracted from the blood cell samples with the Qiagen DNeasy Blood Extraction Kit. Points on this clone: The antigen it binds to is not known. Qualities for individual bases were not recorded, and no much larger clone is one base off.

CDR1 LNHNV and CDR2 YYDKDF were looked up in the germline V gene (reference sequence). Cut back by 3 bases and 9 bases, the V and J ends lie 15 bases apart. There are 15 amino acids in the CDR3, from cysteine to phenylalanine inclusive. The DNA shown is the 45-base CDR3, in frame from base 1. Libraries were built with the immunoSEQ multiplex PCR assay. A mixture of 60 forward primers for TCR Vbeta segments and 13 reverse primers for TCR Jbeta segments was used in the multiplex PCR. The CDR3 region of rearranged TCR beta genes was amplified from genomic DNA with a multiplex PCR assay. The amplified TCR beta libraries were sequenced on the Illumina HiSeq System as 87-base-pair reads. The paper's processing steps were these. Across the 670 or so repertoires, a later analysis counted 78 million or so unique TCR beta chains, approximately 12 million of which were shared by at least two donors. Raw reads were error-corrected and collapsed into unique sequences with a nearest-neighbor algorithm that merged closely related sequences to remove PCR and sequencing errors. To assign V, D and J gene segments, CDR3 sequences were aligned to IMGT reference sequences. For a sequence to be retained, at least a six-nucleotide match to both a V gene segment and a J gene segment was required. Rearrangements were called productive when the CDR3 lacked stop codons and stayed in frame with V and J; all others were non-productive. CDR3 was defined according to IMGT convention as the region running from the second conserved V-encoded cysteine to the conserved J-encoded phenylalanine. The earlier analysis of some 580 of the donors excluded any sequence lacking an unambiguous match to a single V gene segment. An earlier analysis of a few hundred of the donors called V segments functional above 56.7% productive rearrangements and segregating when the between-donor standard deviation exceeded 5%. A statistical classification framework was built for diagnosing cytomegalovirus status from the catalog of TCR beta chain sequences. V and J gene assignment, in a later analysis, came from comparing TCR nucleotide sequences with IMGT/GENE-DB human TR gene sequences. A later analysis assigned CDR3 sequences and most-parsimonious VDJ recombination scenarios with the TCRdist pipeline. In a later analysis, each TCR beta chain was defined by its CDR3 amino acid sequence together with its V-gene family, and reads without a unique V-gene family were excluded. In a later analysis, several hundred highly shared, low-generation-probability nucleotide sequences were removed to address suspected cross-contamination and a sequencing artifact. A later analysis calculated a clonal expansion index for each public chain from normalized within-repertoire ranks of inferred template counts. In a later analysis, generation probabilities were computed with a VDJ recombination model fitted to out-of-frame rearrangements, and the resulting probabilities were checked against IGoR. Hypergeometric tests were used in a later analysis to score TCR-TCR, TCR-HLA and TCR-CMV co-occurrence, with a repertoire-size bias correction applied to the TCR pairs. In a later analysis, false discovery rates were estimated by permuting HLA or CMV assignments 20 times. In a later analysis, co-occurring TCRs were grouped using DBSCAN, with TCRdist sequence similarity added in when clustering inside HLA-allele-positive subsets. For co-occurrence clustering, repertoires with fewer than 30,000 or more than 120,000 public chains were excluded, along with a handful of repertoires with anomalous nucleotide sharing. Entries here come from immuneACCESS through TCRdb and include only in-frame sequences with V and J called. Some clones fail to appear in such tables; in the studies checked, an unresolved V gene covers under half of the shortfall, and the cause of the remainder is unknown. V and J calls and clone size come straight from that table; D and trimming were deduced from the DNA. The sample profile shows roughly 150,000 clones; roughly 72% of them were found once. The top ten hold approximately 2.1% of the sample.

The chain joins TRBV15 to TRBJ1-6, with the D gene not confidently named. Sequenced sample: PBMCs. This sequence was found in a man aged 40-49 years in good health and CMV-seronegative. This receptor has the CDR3 CATSSEHVGVSPLHF. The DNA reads TGTGCCACCAGCAGTGAACATGTTGGTGTTTCACCCCTCCACTTT. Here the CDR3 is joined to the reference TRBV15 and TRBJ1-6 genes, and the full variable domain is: DAMVIQNPRYQVTQFGKPVTLSCSQTLNHNVMYWYQQKSSQAPKLLFHYYDKDFNNEADTPDNFQSRRPNTSFCFLDIRSPGLGDTAMYLCATSSEHVGVSPLHFGNGTRLTVT.